This TCR beta chain was obtained from a study of metastatic and nonmetastatic thyroid tumors. Across the study: The study looked at repertoires side by side in blood and in tumor or nodule tissue from malignant and benign thyroid patients.

TCRdb re-called the PCR reads with MiXCR. Here the sample spans more than 15,000 clones, about 29% being singletons. No patient received treatment before thyroid surgery. The sequencing sample was made of tumor tissue. The TCR originated in a male donor with papillary thyroid cancer or a benign thyroid nodule (not recorded which). Some clones in this sample may be carry-over from other donors' samples.

This CDR3 is CASSLTYPDGTFRFF. The CDR3 region has the DNA TGTGCCAGCAGTTTGACCTATCCCGACGGCACATTTCGGTTCTTC. The rearrangement uses TRBV27 and TRBJ2-1; D ambiguous. Trimming stripped 3 bases from V and 15 bases from J, with 24 bases between. This CDR3 has 15 amino acids. CDR1 and CDR2 from the germline V gene are MNHEY and SMNVEV (reference sequence).